Listed here are 21 T cell receptor beta chains from one sample, sequenced in a study of T cells in Graves' hyperthyroidism and ophthalmopathy. Authors of the study amplified TCR beta CDR3 regions from RNA transcripts. In the first-round RT-PCR of the TCR CDR3, the HTBI primer set was used. TCRdb used MiXCR to reprocess the multiplex PCR reads, holding one entry per CDR3 protein. The table lists about 350,000 distinct CDR3 sequences, around 18% of them singletons. Material: blood. These receptors all stem from a middle-aged woman with Graves' ophthalmopathy.

This clonotype was seen at least ten times. Given a much more abundant clone one base away, this may be a read error. Since the CDR3 does not end with the conserved phenylalanine or tryptophan, this likely comes from a read error. V is TRBV19 and J is TRBJ1-1; D unclear. V was clipped by 4 bases and J by 5 bases, with 11 bases between them. Germline V gives CDR1 LNHDA, CDR2 SQIVND (reference sequence). This CDR3 is built from 13 residues. The DNA for the CDR3 is TGTGCCAGTAGTACGCGGGAGTGGACTGAAGCTTTCATT. This codes for CASSTREWTEAFI.

This clonotype showed up many times. The chain combines TRBV19 with TRBJ1-5; D is unresolved. The ends were cut back, 3 bases at V and 2 bases at J, with 11 bases in the middle. The CDR3 loop spans 15 amino acids. Germline loops: CDR1 LNHDA, CDR2 SQIVND (reference sequence). Written as DNA, the CDR3 is TGTGCCAGTAGTATCCGCGGAAGAGGCAATCAGCCCCAGCATTTT. Translation gives CASSIRGRGNQPQHF. Together with reference TRBV19 and TRBJ1-5, the CDR3 gives the full variable domain: DGGITQSPKYLFRKEGQNVTLSCEQNLNHDAMYWYRQDPGQGLRLIYYSQIVNDFQKGDIAEGYSVSREKKESFPLTVTSAQKNPTAFYLCASSIRGRGNQPQHFGDGTRLSIL.

The genes are TRBV11-2 and TRBJ2-4; 8 bases agree with TRBD2. In germline, CDR1 is SGHAT, CDR2 FQNNGV. With V trimmed by 1 base and J by 8 bases, 1 base remained unmatched. The CDR3 is 13 amino acids. CDR3 sequence: CASSLAGGDIQYF. The CDR3 DNA reads as TGTGCCAGCAGCTTAGCGGGAGGGGACATTCAGTACTTC.

V is TRBV28 and J is TRBJ1-3, with D perhaps TRBD1 (5 bases). Germline lookup yields CDR1 MDHEN and CDR2 SYDVKM. The CDR3 spans 16 residues. V lost 3 bases, J lost 0 bases, and 12 bases lay in between. CDR3 bases: TGTGCCAGCAGTTTCGGGACCACCCTCTCTGGAAACACCATATATTTT. This translates into CASSFGTTLSGNTIYF.

This clonotype was seen many times. V usage is TRBV9 and J usage is TRBJ2-5; D tentatively reads TRBD1 or TRBD2 (5 bases each). The CDR3 covers 12 residues. Trimming stripped 5 bases from V and 4 bases from J, with 9 bases between. The germline gives CDR1 SGDLS, CDR2 YYNGEE. The CDR3: CASRGDGETQYF. DNA for the CDR3: TGTGCCAGCAGGGGGGACGGAGAGACCCAGTACTTC. The full variable domain, with the rest looked up from reference TRBV9 and TRBJ2-5, is DSGVTQTPKHLITATGQRVTLRCSPRSGDLSVYWYQQSLDQGLQFLIQYYNGEERAKGNILERFSAQQFPDLHSELNLSSLELGDSALYFCASRGDGETQYFGPGTRLLVL.

This clonotype was counted at least ten times. CDR3 nucleotides: TGTGCCAGCAGTTACTCTCTAGGCGGGGGCACTGAAGCTTTCTTT. This codes for CASSYSLGGGTEAFF. V gene TRBV6-2 or TRBV6-3 combines with J gene TRBJ1-1; TRBD1 might be the D (5 bases). The ends were cut back, 0 bases at V and 4 bases at J, with 12 bases in the middle. The CDR3 spans 15 residues. Germline CDR1 MNHEY, CDR2 SVGEGT.

This clonotype was found a few times. The genes are TRBV12-3 or TRBV12-4 and TRBJ1-6; 7 bases agree with TRBD1. Trimming at V came to 5 bases and at J to 5 bases, leaving 6 bases not matched to a gene. This CDR3 contains 15 residues. The CDR3 sequence is CASSHPGQHNSPLHF. DNA for the CDR3: TGTGCCAGCAGTCATCCGGGACAGCATAATTCACCCCTCCACTTT.

This clonotype was recorded at least ten times. V is TRBV11-2 and J is TRBJ2-7; D might be TRBD2 (5 bases). This CDR3 region has 14 residues. V dropped 1 base and J dropped 1 base, with 8 bases sitting between them. CDR1 SGHAT and CDR2 FQNNGV come from the germline V gene. CDR3: CASSLVRDSYEQYF. CDR3 bases: TGTGCCAGCAGCTTAGTTCGGGATTCCTACGAGCAGTACTTC.

This clonotype appeared many times. The chain is built from TRBV12-3 or TRBV12-4 and TRBJ2-2, with a tentative D call TRBD2 (5 bases). V lost 8 bases and J 5 bases, leaving 12 bases between the germline ends. The CDR3 covers 13 residues. CDR3: CASAISVTGELFF. DNA for the CDR3: TGTGCCAGCGCAATTAGCGTGACCGGGGAGCTGTTTTTT.

This clonotype was seen at least ten times. DNA of the CDR3: TGTGCCAGCAGTCTGGGGACCGGGACAGGCCCGGGCTACACCTTC. Translated: CASSLGTGTGPGYTF. The chain joins TRBV6-5 to TRBJ1-2, with TRBD1 matching 8 bases. Germline V gene sequence: CDR1 MNHEY, CDR2 SVGAGI. V was pared by 5 bases and J by 8 bases, with 13 bases of the junction left unmatched. This CDR3 has 15 residues.

V is TRBV27 and J is TRBJ1-3; D unclear. Trimming removed 2 bases from V and 2 bases from J, with 10 bases in between. Germline assignment: CDR1 MNHEY and CDR2 SMNVEV (reference sequence). This CDR3 spans 15 amino acids. The DNA for the CDR3 is TGTGCCAGCAGTTTAGCCGGGCAAGCTGGAAACACCATATATTTT. Amino acid sequence: CASSLAGQAGNTIYF.

The V and J genes are TRBV30 and TRBJ1-1, with D hard to call. This CDR3 has 13 residues. Trimming pared 0 bases from V and 3 bases from J, leaving 8 bases between. The germline V gene has CDR1 GTSNPN and CDR2 SVGIG (reference sequence). In nucleotides, the CDR3 is TGTGCCTGGAGTGTTGTGAGGTACACTGAAGCTTTCTTT. It yields the protein CAWSVVRYTEAFF.

This clonotype has just a few counts. The germline gene is not matched at one end of the junction; a read error may be the cause. The chain carries TRBV30 and TRBJ2-1; TRBD2 aligns across 9 bases. The CDR3 runs 15 residues. Germline CDR1 GTSNPN, CDR2 SVGIG (reference sequence). Here the CDR3 reads CAWSWSSGMYNDQFF. The DNA for the CDR3 is TGTGCCTGGAGTTGGTCTAGCGGGATGTACAATGATCAGTTCTTC.

This clonotype was observed many times. The gene calls are TRBV20-1 and TRBJ2-7; 10 positions match TRBD2. Germline CDR1 reads DFQATT; CDR2 reads SNEGSKA (reference sequence). After removal of 7 bases from V and 2 bases from J, the junction contained 17 bases not matched to a gene. The CDR3 is made up of 17 amino acids. The CDR3 reads CSVFIRIRTSGAYEQYF. The CDR3 nucleotides are TGCAGTGTCTTCATAAGAATTAGGACTAGCGGAGCCTACGAGCAGTACTTC.

The chain is built from TRBV7-9 and TRBJ2-5, with 10 bases fitting TRBD2. Germline-derived CDR1 and CDR2 are SEHNR and FQNEAQ (reference sequence). This CDR3 is 14 amino acids long. Trimming cost V 5 bases and J 4 bases; bases outside gene matches: 4. Here the CDR3 reads CASSRAGGRETQYF. DNA of the CDR3: TGTGCCAGCAGCCGAGCGGGAGGGCGAGAGACCCAGTACTTC.

As regards this clonotype: The junction departs from germline at one end; a sequencing error may be responsible. The chain carries TRBV29-1 and TRBJ1-2; possible D gene TRBD1, 5 bases. CDR1 SQVTM and CDR2 ANQGSEA come from the germline V gene. The length of the CDR3 is 12 residues. CDR3 nucleotide sequence: TGCAGCGGACTGGGGGACCACTATGGCTACAACTTC. It specifies CSGLGDHYGYNF.

This clonotype was detected ten times or more. This chain links TRBV7-9 with TRBJ1-1, with 9 positions matching TRBD1. This CDR3 spans 15 amino acids. Germline V gene data show CDR1 as SEHNR and CDR2 as FQNEAQ (reference sequence). V trimming: 6 bases; J trimming: 6 bases; junction bases outside the gene matches: 11. The CDR3 DNA reads TGTGCCAGCAGTTTTGGGGGACAGGGTGCCGCTGAAGCTTTCTTT. Protein product: CASSFGGQGAAEAFF.

The chain joins TRBV6-1 to TRBJ2-7, with 10 bases identical to TRBD1. Germline CDR1 is MNHNS and CDR2 is SASEGT. Losses at the gene ends were 1 base for V and 5 bases for J; bases not matched to a gene: 2. The length of the CDR3 is 14 residues. For the CDR3, the DNA is TGTGCCAGCAGTGAAGGGACAGGGGGTCACGAGCAGTACTTC. Encoded protein: CASSEGTGGHEQYF.

This clonotype was seen repeatedly, ten times or more. The chain couples TRBV19 to TRBJ1-1, with 7 bases identical to TRBD1. V lost 4 bases and J lost 2; bases outside the gene matches: 4. Germline CDR1 and CDR2: LNHDA and SQIVND (reference sequence). The CDR3 contains 14 residues. The DNA for the CDR3 is TGTGCCAGTAGTAAGACAGGGTTCAACACTGAAGCTTTCTTT. The encoded protein is CASSKTGFNTEAFF.

The rearrangement links TRBV28 to TRBJ1-1; tentatively, D is TRBD1 (5 bases). Looked up from germline, CDR1 is MDHEN and CDR2 is SYDVKM. The length of the CDR3 is 15 residues. The V end lost 5 bases, the J end lost 2 bases, and 15 bases lay between the germline ends. The CDR3: CASSEFSGLNTEAFF. CDR3 nucleotides: TGTGCCAGCAGTGAATTTTCGGGGCTAAACACTGAAGCTTTCTTT.

The genes are TRBV12-3 or TRBV12-4 and TRBJ2-7; 11 bases fit TRBD1. CDR3 length: 15 amino acids. The V and J ends lost 3 bases and 2 bases, in that order; junction bases with no gene match: 3. The CDR3 loop is CASSFGGQGAYEQYF. CDR3 bases: TGTGCCAGCAGTTTTGGGGGACAGGGGGCCTACGAGCAGTACTTC.